In this sample, the clone carrying this TCR beta chain turned up once. What it recognizes is unknown. TCRdb keeps only in-frame clones here, not all; method: immunoSEQ multiplex PCR. The sample records around 160,000 clones, 88% being singletons. The data belong to a study of T cell responses to AZD1222 COVID-19 vaccine. Germline V gene sequence: CDR1 SGHRS, CDR2 YFSETQ. V was clipped by 5 bases and J by 0 bases, with 11 bases between them. The CDR3 length is 14 residues. The study, taken as a whole, reports: Receipt of two AZD1222 doses was followed by a rise in Spike-specific TCR breadth and depth. Close to half of all spike-specific TCRs reportedly target regions of the variants that are unmutated.

The sample in question was peripheral blood, obtained on day 0 of AZD1222 vaccination. This chain uses TRBV5-1 with TRBJ1-2; a possible D gene is TRBD1 (5 bases). The TCR originated in an adult in good health. This CDR3 is CASRGELTNYGYTF. The CDR3 coding sequence is TGCGCCAGCAGGGGGGAATTGACTAACTATGGCTACACCTTC.